The 26 T cell receptor beta chains reported below all come from one sample, sequenced in a study of OX40 agonist ivuxolimab in advanced cancers. The method was the immunoSEQ multiplex PCR assay. TCRdb limited this immuneACCESS table to in-frame rearrangements with V and J called. A share of clones is missing; checked studies link under half to unresolved V genes, and the rest is unexplained. The table for this sample lists fewer than 85,000 clones; 90% of them were counted only once. The top ten clonotypes cover 0.69% of the sample. The sample in question was CD4+ or CD8+ T cells sorted from blood, obtained in a trial of the OX40 agonist ivuxolimab. The receptor source for this set is an adult with an advanced solid tumor such as melanoma, head and neck, liver or kidney cancer.

The chain is built from TRBV19 and TRBJ1-1; perhaps TRBD1 as D (6 bases). The V end lost 3 bases, the J end lost 0 bases, and 14 bases lay between the germline ends. Germline-derived CDR1 and CDR2 are LNHDA and SQIVND (reference sequence). The CDR3 covers 16 residues. In DNA, the CDR3 is TGTGCCAGTAGTATTAGCAGGGGTTTCATGAACACTGAAGCTTTCTTT. This sequence encodes CASSISRGFMNTEAFF.

V gene TRBV5-5 combines with J gene TRBJ1-2; TRBD1 matches 7 bases. The V and J ends lost 3 bases and 2 bases, in that order; junction bases with no gene match: 1. The germline V gene has CDR1 SGHKS and CDR2 YYEKEE (reference sequence). The CDR3 sequence is 13 residues long. The CDR3 sequence: CASSSGQNYGYTF. As DNA, the CDR3 is TGTGCCAGCAGCTCGGGACAGAACTATGGCTACACCTTC.

This clone has a handful of counts. The V gene is TRBV7-9, the J gene TRBJ2-5; 13 nucleotides line up with TRBD2. Germline loops: CDR1 SEHNR, CDR2 FQNEAQ (reference sequence). With V trimmed by 1 base and J by 5 bases, 4 bases remained unmatched. The CDR3 loop spans 16 amino acids. CDR3 coding DNA: TGTGCCAGCAGCTTAGGGACTAGCGGGAGATGGGAGACCCAGTACTTC. This codes for CASSLGTSGRWETQYF. Filled out from reference TRBV7-9 and TRBJ2-5, the complete variable domain reads DTGVSQNPRHKITKRGQNVTFRCDPISEHNRLYWYRQTLGQGPEFLTYFQNEAQLEKSRLLSDRFSAERPKGSFSTLEIQRTEQGDSAMYLCASSLGTSGRWETQYFGPGTRLLVL.

The J gene is TRBJ2-3, the V gene TRBV11-2; 14 bases line up with TRBD2. The CDR3 runs 16 residues. In germline, CDR1 is SGHAT, CDR2 FQNNGV. The ends lost 5 bases at V and 4 bases at J; junction bases unmatched: 5. The CDR3 spells CASSGGTSGRADTQYF. For the CDR3, the DNA is TGTGCCAGCAGCGGCGGGACTAGCGGGAGAGCAGATACGCAGTATTTT.

The chain links TRBV10-1 to TRBJ2-3; 7 nucleotides line up with TRBD2. Germline lookup yields CDR1 WNHNN and CDR2 SYGVQD (reference sequence). CDR3 length: 14 residues. Trimming removed 6 bases from V and 0 bases from J; junction bases left unmatched: 3. The CDR3 spells CASSISGSTDTQYF. Written as DNA, the CDR3 is TGCGCCAGCAGCATTAGCGGGAGCACAGATACGCAGTATTTT.

This clone is deemed medium-sized. The chain is built from TRBV7-6 and TRBJ1-2; no clear D gene. CDR3 length: 13 residues. Looked up from germline, CDR1 is SGHVS and CDR2 is FNYEAQ. The V gene lost 3 bases and the J gene lost 2 bases, with 7 bases spanning the gap. CDR3: CASSFRRNYGYTF. CDR3 sequence (DNA): TGTGCCAGCAGCTTTCGCAGGAACTATGGCTACACCTTC. Supplemented by reference TRBV7-6 and TRBJ1-2, the full variable domain reads GAGVSQSPRYKVTKRGQDVALRCDPISGHVSLYWYRQALGQGPEFLTYFNYEAQQDKSGLPNDRFSAERPEGSISTLTIQRTEQRDSAMYRCASSFRRNYGYTFGSGTRLTVV.

V gene TRBV2 combines with J gene TRBJ1-2; the D gene is possibly TRBD1 (5 bases). The CDR3 loop spans 13 amino acids. CDR1 and CDR2 from the germline V gene are SNHLY and FYNNEI. The V end lost 3 bases, the J end lost 4 bases, and 9 bases lay between the germline ends. The CDR3: CASSDSGGYGYTF. CDR3 nucleotide sequence: TGTGCCAGCAGTGATTCCGGGGGCTATGGCTACACCTTC.

This sequence joins TRBV19 and TRBJ2-1, with D perhaps given as TRBD1 or TRBD2 (6 bases each). Trimming shortened V by 6 bases and J by 9 bases, and 24 bases separated the two germline ends. Germline CDR1 and CDR2: LNHDA and SQIVND (reference sequence). The CDR3 contains 16 residues. CDR3 DNA: TGTGCCAGTAGGGGGGCGGAGGGCCGGTCGGCCTTTGAGCAGTTCTTC. Protein product: CASRGAEGRSAFEQFF. Looking up the rest from reference TRBV19 and TRBJ2-1 gives the full variable domain: DGGITQSPKYLFRKEGQNVTLSCEQNLNHDAMYWYRQDPGQGLRLIYYSQIVNDFQKGDIAEGYSVSREKKESFPLTVTSAQKNPTAFYLCASRGAEGRSAFEQFFGPGTRLTVL.

The chain carries TRBV7-8 and TRBJ2-5; 11 nucleotides align to TRBD2. The germline V gene encodes CDR1 SGHVS and CDR2 FQNEAQ. The CDR3 is made up of 16 amino acids. The V and J ends lost 5 bases and 4 bases, in that order; junction bases with no gene match: 9. In nucleotides, the CDR3 is TGTGCCAGCAGCCCAACTAGCGGGAGTCGGGTAGAGACCCAGTACTTC. This translates into CASSPTSGSRVETQYF. The entire variable domain, with the rest obtained from reference TRBV7-8 and TRBJ2-5, is as follows: GAGVSQSPRYKVAKRGQDVALRCDPISGHVSLFWYQQALGQGPEFLTYFQNEAQLDKSGLPSDRFFAERPEGSVSTLKIQRTQQEDSAVYLCASSPTSGSRVETQYFGPGTRLLVL.

The chain links TRBV28 to TRBJ2-3; 9 bases are shared with TRBD1. The CDR3 length is 16 residues. With V trimmed by 5 bases and J by 0 bases, 6 bases remained unmatched. Germline V lookup: CDR1 MDHEN, CDR2 SYDVKM. Written as DNA, the CDR3 is TGTGCCAGCAGTCCTGGGACAGGGCTTAGCACAGATACGCAGTATTTT. It codes for CASSPGTGLSTDTQYF.

V gene TRBV19 combines with J gene TRBJ2-2, with 9 nucleotides matching TRBD2. The germline V gene encodes CDR1 LNHDA and CDR2 SQIVND (reference sequence). Losses at the gene ends were 9 bases for V and 1 base for J; bases not matched to a gene: 9. This CDR3 has 16 residues. CDR3 in amino acids: CASKLTSGMNTGELFF. The DNA of the CDR3 is TGTGCCAGCAAACTGACTAGCGGAATGAACACCGGGGAGCTGTTTTTT.

This clone occurred once. The J gene is TRBJ2-2, the V gene TRBV7-3; D is uncertain. This CDR3 is built from 12 residues. Germline V gives CDR1 SGHTA, CDR2 FQGTGA. V was clipped by 4 bases and J by 2 bases, with 2 bases between them. As DNA, the CDR3 is TGTGCCAGCAGCTCCAACACCGGGGAGCTGTTTTTT. Translation: CASSSNTGELFF.

There are a few counts of this clone. The J gene is TRBJ1-1, the V gene TRBV20-1; D remains unclear. Germline V gives CDR1 DFQATT, CDR2 SNEGSKA (reference sequence). The CDR3 spans 10 residues. The V gene lost 6 bases and the J gene lost 7 bases, with 9 bases spanning the gap. The CDR3 reads CSARHREAFF. Here the CDR3 DNA reads TGCAGTGCCAGACACCGTGAAGCTTTCTTT.

This CDR3 reads CASSLPSGRAGEQFF. The CDR3 nucleotides read TGCGCCAGCAGCTTGCCCAGCGGGAGGGCCGGAGAGCAGTTCTTC. The J gene is TRBJ2-1, the V gene TRBV5-1; 10 nucleotides line up with TRBD2. J was trimmed by 10 bases and V by 1 base; bases with no gene match: 8. There are 15 residues in the CDR3. Germline V gene sequence: CDR1 SGHRS, CDR2 YFSETQ.

The chain is built from TRBV9 and TRBJ1-1; D not resolved. With 0 bases removed from V and 2 bases from J, the gap between germline ends came to 8 bases. The CDR3 sequence is 14 residues long. The germline V gene encodes CDR1 SGDLS and CDR2 YYNGEE. In nucleotides, the CDR3 is TGTGCCAGCAGCGTAGCTCTGGGAAACACTGAAGCTTTCTTT. This encodes CASSVALGNTEAFF.

The CDR3 DNA is TGTGCCAGCAGGCAGCGGGGGAGCTCCTACAATGAGCAGTTCTTC. Translation gives CASRQRGSSYNEQFF. V is TRBV5-8 and J is TRBJ2-1, with 8 bases matching TRBD2. V was clipped by 5 bases and J by 0 bases; unmatched bases: 4. Germline V gives CDR1 SGHTS, CDR2 YDEGEE. CDR3 length: 15 amino acids.

V is TRBV5-4 and J is TRBJ2-7, with 14 bases that match TRBD2. V gave up 3 bases and J gave up 1 base; unmatched junction bases: 9. CDR1 is SGHNT and CDR2 is YYREEE in the germline V gene (reference sequence). The CDR3 runs 18 residues. DNA of the CDR3: TGTGCCAGCAGCTCAAGACTAGCGGGAGGGTCCGGATCCTACGAGCAGTACTTC. Translated: CASSSRLAGGSGSYEQYF.

This chain connects TRBV7-3 to TRBJ2-7; D possibly matches TRBD1 or TRBD2 (7 bases each). The CDR3 spans 13 residues. V gave up 5 bases and J gave up 3 bases, with 11 bases separating them. From germline, CDR1 is SGHTA and CDR2 FQGTGA. For the CDR3, the DNA is TGTGCCAGCAGCAAGCGGGACAGCTACGAGCAGTACTTC. This codes for CASSKRDSYEQYF.

This clone was seen a handful of times. This chain connects TRBV5-1 to TRBJ2-1; 11 bases fit TRBD2. Germline V gene lookup returns CDR1 SGHRS and CDR2 YFSETQ. Trimming took 0 bases from V and 6 from J; bases not matched to a gene: 2. This CDR3 has 15 residues. CDR3 amino acids: CASSLGLAGLNEQFF. The DNA for the CDR3 is TGCGCCAGCAGCTTGGGACTAGCGGGGCTCAATGAGCAGTTCTTC.

To note about this clone: The junction and the germline gene differ at one end; a read error may be behind it. This chain connects TRBV11-2 to TRBJ1-1; a weak D match, TRBD1 (5 bases). The germline gives CDR1 SGHAT, CDR2 FQNNGV. The CDR3 sequence is 13 residues long. Written as DNA, the CDR3 is TGTGCCAGCAGCTTTTCAGGGAACCCTGAAGCTTTCTTT. Encoded protein: CASSFSGNPEAFF.

The chain employs TRBV13 and TRBJ2-6; 13 bases fit TRBD2. The CDR3 length is 22 residues. The V gene's germline CDR1 is PRHDT and CDR2 FYEKMQ (reference sequence). V was clipped by 7 bases and J by 0 bases; unmatched bases: 18. The CDR3 reads CASNIRSTTSGRGNSGANVLTF. CDR3 coding DNA: TGTGCCAGCAACATTAGAAGTACTACTAGCGGGAGGGGTAACTCTGGGGCCAACGTCCTGACTTTC.

The V call is TRBV5-1, the J call TRBJ2-7; the D call may be TRBD1 or TRBD2 (5 bases each). The V gene lost 5 bases and the J gene lost 5 bases, with 14 bases spanning the gap. This CDR3 contains 13 residues. Germline values: CDR1 SGHRS, CDR2 YFSETQ. This CDR3 is CASRIGGAHEQYF. The CDR3, as DNA: TGCGCCAGCAGGATTGGGGGAGCGCACGAGCAGTACTTC. Full variable domain (remainder filled in from reference TRBV5-1 and TRBJ2-7): KAGVTQTPRYLIKTRGQQVTLSCSPISGHRSVSWYQQTPGQGLQFLFEYFSETQRNKGNFPGRFSGRQFSNSRSEMNVSTLELGDSALYLCASRIGGAHEQYFGPGTRLTVT.

This clone was recorded only once. J is TRBJ2-7 and V is TRBV18; D unresolved. V lost 2 bases to trimming and J lost 2 bases, with 10 bases between them. The CDR3 contains 14 residues. CDR1 KGHSH and CDR2 LQKENI come from the germline V gene. The CDR3 protein is CASSPSVTTYEQYF. In nucleotides, the CDR3 is TGTGCCAGCTCACCATCCGTGACGACCTACGAGCAGTACTTC.

The rearrangement links TRBV11-2 to TRBJ2-7; no reliable D call. CDR1 is SGHAT and CDR2 is FQNNGV in the germline V gene. CDR3 length: 15 amino acids. Trimming removed 1 base at V and 4 bases at J, with 14 bases between. Here the CDR3 reads CASSLGPVPSYEQYF. The DNA for the CDR3 is TGTGCCAGCAGCTTAGGTCCGGTCCCCTCGTACGAGCAGTACTTC.

This clone is categorized as medium-sized. The V call is TRBV28, the J call TRBJ1-2, with D hard to call. V was pared by 7 bases and J by 4 bases, with 7 bases between. The CDR3 extends over 11 amino acids. Germline V gene lookup returns CDR1 MDHEN and CDR2 SYDVKM. CDR3 in amino acids: CASTMGYGYTF. CDR3 in DNA: TGTGCCAGCACAATGGGCTATGGCTACACCTTC.

J is TRBJ2-7 and V is TRBV7-2, with D perhaps TRBD2 (6 bases). The CDR3 covers 15 residues. Germline V gives CDR1 SGHTA, CDR2 FQGNSA. Trimming cost V 4 bases and J 4 bases, with 17 bases left between them. CDR3 sequence (DNA): TGTGCCAGCAGCTCAGAGTACGGGAGTGCGTACGAGCAGTACTTC. It yields the protein CASSSEYGSAYEQYF.